The TCR beta chain under discussion was sequenced for a study of response to subunit inactivated influenza vaccine. With V trimmed by 4 bases and J by 2 bases, 3 bases remained unmatched. CDR1 and CDR2 (germline): SGHRS, YFSETQ. This CDR3 comprises 15 residues. This clonotype was seen a few times. TCRdb called the RT-PCR reads again in MiXCR, with one record for every CDR3 protein. The table includes around 480,000 distinct CDR3 sequences, 15% to 20% detected once. This sequence joins TRBV5-1 and TRBJ2-1; TRBD2 matches 10 bases. The clonotype was recovered from a man aged 50 to 75 who received an inactivated influenza vaccine. The sample consisted of CD4+ T cells sorted from PBMCs, taken less than 30 months after vaccination. The DNA of the CDR3 is TGCGCCAGCAGCGAAACTAGCGGGACCTACAATGAGCAGTTCTTC. Translated, it gives CASSETSGTYNEQFF.